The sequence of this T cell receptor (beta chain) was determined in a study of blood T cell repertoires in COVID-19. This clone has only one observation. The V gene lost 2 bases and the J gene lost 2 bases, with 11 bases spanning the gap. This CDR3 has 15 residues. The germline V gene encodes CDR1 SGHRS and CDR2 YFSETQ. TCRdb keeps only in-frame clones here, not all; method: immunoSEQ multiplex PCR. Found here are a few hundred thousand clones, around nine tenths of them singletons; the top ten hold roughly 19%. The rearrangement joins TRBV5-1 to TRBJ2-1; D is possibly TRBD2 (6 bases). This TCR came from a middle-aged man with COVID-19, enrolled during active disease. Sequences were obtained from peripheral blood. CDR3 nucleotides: TGCGCCAGCAGCTTCGGTGGGAGGACCTACAATGAGCAGTTCTTC. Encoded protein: CASSFGGRTYNEQFF.